This TCR beta chain was sequenced in a study of cytomegalovirus exposure and HLA in healthy donors. Regarding the study as a whole: Immune exposure information available was restricted to CMV serostatus. In an earlier analysis, about 87% or about 30%: the productive usage of most TCR beta V segments. Reports showed the classifier diagnosing cytomegalovirus status with high specificity and sensitivity. TCR beta sequences numbering 15,000 to 20,000 were associated with HLA alleles at 0.05 false discovery rate in a later analysis.

Primers included in the PCR were 60 Vbeta and 13 Jbeta primers. Sequencing used immunoSEQ multiplex PCR; TCRdb keeps in-frame clones, though not all of them. The sample gives around 91,000 clones, around 79% of which show up once; roughly 4.5% is in the top ten. The sample holds a few counts of this clone. As yet, its antigen is unknown. Trimming left V 3 bases short and J 3 bases short, with 3 bases between. The CDR3 totals 11 residues. Germline V lookup: CDR1 SGHDT, CDR2 YYEEEE. The source of this sequence is a woman in her thirties or forties in good health and CMV-seropositive. This chain connects TRBV5-6 to TRBJ1-1, with D hard to call. The sample consisted of PBMCs. Written as DNA, the CDR3 is TGTGCCAGCAGCTCCTACACTGAAGCTTTCTTT. It yields the protein CASSSYTEAFF.